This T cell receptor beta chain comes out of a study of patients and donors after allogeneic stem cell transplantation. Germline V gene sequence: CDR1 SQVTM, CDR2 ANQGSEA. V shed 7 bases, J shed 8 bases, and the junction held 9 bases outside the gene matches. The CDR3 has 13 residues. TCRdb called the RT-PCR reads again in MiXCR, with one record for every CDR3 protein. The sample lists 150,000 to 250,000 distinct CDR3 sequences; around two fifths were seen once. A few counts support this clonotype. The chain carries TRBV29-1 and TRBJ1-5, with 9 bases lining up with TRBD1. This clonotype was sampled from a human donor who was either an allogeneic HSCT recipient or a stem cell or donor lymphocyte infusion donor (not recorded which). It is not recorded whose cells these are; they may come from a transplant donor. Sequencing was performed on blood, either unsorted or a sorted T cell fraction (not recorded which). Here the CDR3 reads CSGSVGTGKPQHF. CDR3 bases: TGCAGCGGATCCGTTGGGACAGGGAAGCCCCAGCATTTT. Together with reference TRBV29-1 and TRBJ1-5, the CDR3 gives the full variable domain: SAVISQKPSRDICQRGTSLTIQCQVDSQVTMMFWYRQQPGQSLTLIATANQGSEATYESGFVIDKFPISRPNLTFSTLTVSNMSPEDSSIYLCSGSVGTGKPQHFGDGTRLSIL.